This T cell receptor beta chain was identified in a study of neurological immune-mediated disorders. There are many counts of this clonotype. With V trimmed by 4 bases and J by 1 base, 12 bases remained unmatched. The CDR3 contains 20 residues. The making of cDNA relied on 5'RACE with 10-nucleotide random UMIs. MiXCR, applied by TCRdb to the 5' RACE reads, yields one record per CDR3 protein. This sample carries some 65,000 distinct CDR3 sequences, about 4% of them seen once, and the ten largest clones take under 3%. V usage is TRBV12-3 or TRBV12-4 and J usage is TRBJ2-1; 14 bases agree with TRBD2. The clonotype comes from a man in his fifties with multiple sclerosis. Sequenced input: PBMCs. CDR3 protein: CASSSYLGLAGEGSYNEQFF. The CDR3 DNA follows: TGTGCCAGCAGTTCCTACCTGGGACTAGCGGGGGAAGGGTCCTACAATGAGCAGTTCTTC.